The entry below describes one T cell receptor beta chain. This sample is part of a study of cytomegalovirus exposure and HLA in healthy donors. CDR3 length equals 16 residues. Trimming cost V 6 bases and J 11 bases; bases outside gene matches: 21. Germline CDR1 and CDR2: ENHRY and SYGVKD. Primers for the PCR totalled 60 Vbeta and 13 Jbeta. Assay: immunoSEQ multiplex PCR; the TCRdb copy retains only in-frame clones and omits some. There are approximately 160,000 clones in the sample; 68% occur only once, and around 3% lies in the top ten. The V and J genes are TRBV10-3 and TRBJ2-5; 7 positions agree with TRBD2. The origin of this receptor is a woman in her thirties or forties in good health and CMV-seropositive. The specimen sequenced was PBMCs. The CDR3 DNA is TGTGCCATCAGGGACTCGGAGAGAGGATACGCGCGGGAGCAGTACTTC. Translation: CAIRDSERGYAREQYF.